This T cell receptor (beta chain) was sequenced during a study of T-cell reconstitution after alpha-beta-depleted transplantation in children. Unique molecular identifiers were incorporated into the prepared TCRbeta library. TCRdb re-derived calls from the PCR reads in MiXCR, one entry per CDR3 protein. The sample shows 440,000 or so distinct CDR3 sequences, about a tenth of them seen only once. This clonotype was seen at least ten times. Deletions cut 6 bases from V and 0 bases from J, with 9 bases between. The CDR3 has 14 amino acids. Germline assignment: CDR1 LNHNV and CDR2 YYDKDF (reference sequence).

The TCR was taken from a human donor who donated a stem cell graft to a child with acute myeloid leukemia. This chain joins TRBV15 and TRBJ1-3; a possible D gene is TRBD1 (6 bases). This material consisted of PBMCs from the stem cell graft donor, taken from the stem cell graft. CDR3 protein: CATRRTDSGNTIYF. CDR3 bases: TGTGCCACCAGGAGGACAGACTCTGGAAACACCATATATTTT. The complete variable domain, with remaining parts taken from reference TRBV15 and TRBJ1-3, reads DAMVIQNPRYQVTQFGKPVTLSCSQTLNHNVMYWYQQKSSQAPKLLFHYYDKDFNNEADTPDNFQSRRPNTSFCFLDIRSPGLGDTAMYLCATRRTDSGNTIYFGEGSWLTVV.